This entry describes one TCR beta chain. V was shortened by 5 bases and J by 6 bases, with 8 bases between the two germline ends. This CDR3 comprises 11 residues. CDR1 and CDR2 from the germline V gene are MDHEN and SYDVKM. The sample comes from a study of shared clonotypes between healthy human individuals. Repertoires were generated with immunoSEQ multiplex PCR, while TCRdb's copy carries only in-frame clones and drops some. Found here are millions of clones, around nine tenths of them singletons; the top ten hold 0.11% to 0.15%. The clonotype comes from a man aged 18 to 30 in good health. V and J are TRBV28 and TRBJ2-7, with D perhaps matching TRBD2 (5 bases). The sequenced sample was naive CD4+ T cells sorted from blood. Documented subset: CD45RA+ positively selected. The CDR3 nucleotides are TGTGCCAGCAGTCTCGAGGGCGAGCAGTACTTC. Amino acids: CASSLEGEQYF.